The clone carrying this T cell receptor (beta chain) was found a few times. Each CDR3 protein is one row after TCRdb ran MiXCR on the 5' RACE reads. The sample includes more than 75,000 distinct CDR3 sequences, around 14% seen only once; the top ten take roughly 5.5%. This record belongs to a study of early T cells in non-severe SARS-CoV-2 infection. From germline, CDR1 is WSHSY and CDR2 SAAADI. V was shortened by 3 bases and J by 6 bases, with 10 bases between the two germline ends. This CDR3 contains 13 residues. Sequencing was performed on whole blood. This rearrangement joins TRBV10-2 to TRBJ2-3; D unresolved. The clonotype was recovered from an adult who was a healthcare worker with PCR-confirmed SARS-CoV-2 infection or an uninfected control (not recorded which). The CDR3: CASSDRPEDTQYF. The CDR3 nucleotides are TGCGCCAGCAGTGATCGCCCCGAGGATACGCAGTATTTT.